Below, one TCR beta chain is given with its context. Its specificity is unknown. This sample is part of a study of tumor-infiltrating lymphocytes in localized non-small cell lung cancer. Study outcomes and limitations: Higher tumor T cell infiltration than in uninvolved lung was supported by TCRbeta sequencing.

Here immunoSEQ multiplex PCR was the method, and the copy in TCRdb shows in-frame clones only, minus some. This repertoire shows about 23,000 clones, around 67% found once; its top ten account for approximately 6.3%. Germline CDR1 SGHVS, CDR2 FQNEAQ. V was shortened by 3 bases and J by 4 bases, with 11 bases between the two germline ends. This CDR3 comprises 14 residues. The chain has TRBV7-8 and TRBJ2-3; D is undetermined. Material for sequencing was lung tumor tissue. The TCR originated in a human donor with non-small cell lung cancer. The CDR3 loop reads CASSFRQEADTQYF. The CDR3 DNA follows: TGTGCCAGCAGCTTTAGGCAGGAAGCAGATACGCAGTATTTT.